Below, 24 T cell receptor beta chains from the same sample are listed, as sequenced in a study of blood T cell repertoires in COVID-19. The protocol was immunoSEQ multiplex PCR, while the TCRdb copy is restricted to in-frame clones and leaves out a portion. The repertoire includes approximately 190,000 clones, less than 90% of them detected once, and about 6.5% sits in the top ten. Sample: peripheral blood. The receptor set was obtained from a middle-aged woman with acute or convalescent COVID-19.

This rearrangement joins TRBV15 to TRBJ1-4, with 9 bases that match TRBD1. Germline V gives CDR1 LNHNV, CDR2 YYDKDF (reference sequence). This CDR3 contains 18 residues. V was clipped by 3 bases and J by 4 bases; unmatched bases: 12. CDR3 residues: CATSSRTGQGRYNEKLFF. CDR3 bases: TGTGCCACCAGCAGTCGAACCGGACAGGGGCGCTATAATGAAAAACTGTTTTTT.

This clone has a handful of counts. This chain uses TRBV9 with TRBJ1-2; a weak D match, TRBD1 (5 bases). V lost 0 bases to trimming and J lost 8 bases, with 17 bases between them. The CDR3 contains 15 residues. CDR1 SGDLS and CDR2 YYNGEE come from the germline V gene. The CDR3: CASSVEAWGEGGYTF. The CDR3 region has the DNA TGTGCCAGCAGCGTAGAGGCATGGGGGGAAGGCGGCTACACCTTC.

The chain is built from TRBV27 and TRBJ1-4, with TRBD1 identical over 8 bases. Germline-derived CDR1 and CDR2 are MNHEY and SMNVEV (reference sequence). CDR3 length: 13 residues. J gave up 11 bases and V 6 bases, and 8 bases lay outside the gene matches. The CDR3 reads CASRTPGQAKLFF. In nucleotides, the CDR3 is TGTGCCAGCAGGACTCCGGGACAGGCTAAACTGTTTTTT.

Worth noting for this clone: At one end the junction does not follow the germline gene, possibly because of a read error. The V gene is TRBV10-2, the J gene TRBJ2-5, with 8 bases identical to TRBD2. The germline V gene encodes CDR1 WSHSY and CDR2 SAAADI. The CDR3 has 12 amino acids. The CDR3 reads CASSALAETINF. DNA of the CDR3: TGCGCCAGCAGTGCACTAGCGGAAACTATTAACTTC.

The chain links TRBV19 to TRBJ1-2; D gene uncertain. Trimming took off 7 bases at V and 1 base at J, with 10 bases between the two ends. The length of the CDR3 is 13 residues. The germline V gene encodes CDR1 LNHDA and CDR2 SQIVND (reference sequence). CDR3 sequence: CASTPQLNYGYTF. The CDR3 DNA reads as TGTGCCAGTACCCCACAGCTTAACTATGGCTACACCTTC.

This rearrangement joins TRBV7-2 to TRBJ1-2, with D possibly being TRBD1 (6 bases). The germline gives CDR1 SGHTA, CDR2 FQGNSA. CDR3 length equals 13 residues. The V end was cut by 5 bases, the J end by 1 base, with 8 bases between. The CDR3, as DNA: TGTGCCAGCAGCCCCAGGGGTAACTATGGCTACACCTTC. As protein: CASSPRGNYGYTF.

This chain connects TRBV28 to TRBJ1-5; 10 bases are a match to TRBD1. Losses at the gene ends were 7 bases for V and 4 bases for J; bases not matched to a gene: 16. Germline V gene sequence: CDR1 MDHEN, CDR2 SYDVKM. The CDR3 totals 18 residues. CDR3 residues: CASTTLPRGTGVNQPQHF. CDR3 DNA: TGTGCCAGCACCACATTACCTCGTGGGACAGGGGTGAATCAGCCCCAGCATTTT.

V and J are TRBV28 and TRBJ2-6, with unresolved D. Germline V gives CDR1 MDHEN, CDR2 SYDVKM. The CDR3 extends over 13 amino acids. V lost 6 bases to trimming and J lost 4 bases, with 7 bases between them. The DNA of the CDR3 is TGTGCCAGCAGGGTACAGGGGGCCAACGTCCTGACTTTC. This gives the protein CASRVQGANVLTF.

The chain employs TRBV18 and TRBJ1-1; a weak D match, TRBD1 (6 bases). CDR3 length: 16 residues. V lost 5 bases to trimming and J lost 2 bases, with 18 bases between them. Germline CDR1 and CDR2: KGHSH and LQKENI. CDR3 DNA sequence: TGTGCCAGCTCATCGGGTCAGCGGGGGCGAAACACTGAAGCTTTCTTT. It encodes CASSSGQRGRNTEAFF. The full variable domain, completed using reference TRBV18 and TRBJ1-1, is NAGVMQNPRHLVRRRGQEARLRCSPMKGHSHVYWYRQLPEEGLKFMVYLQKENIIDESGMPKERFSAEFPKEGPSILRIQQVVRGDSAAYFCASSSGQRGRNTEAFFGQGTRLTVV.

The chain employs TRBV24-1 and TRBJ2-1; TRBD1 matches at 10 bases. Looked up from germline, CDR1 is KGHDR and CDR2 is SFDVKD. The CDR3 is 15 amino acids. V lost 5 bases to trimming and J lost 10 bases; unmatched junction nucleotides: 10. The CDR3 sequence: CATSGPGTGAREQFF. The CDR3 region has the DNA TGTGCCACCAGTGGTCCCGGGACAGGGGCCAGGGAGCAGTTCTTC.

This chain's CDR3 is CASSFWDRAGGELFF. The CDR3 DNA follows: TGTGCCAGCAGCTTCTGGGACAGGGCTGGCGGGGAGCTGTTTTTT. The chain is built from TRBV7-2 and TRBJ2-2; TRBD1 aligns across 9 bases. The V and J ends lost 3 bases and 7 bases, in that order; junction bases with no gene match: 6. This CDR3 has 15 amino acids. CDR1 SGHTA and CDR2 FQGNSA come from the germline V gene.

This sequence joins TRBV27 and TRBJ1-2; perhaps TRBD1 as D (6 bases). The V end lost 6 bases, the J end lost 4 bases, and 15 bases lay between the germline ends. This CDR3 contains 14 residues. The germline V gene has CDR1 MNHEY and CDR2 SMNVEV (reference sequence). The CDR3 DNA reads TGTGCCAGCAGCCTAGGAGGACAGAGCTATGGCTACACCTTC. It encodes CASSLGGQSYGYTF.

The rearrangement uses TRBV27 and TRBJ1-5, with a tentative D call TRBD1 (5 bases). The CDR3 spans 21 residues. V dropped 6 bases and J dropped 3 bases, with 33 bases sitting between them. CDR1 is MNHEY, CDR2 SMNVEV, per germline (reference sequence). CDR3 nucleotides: TGTGCCAGCAGGGCCTCGCCGCTAGCTGTGGGGGATATGGGACTCAATCAGCCCCAGCATTTT. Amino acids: CASRASPLAVGDMGLNQPQHF.

This CDR3 reads CASSLADLNTEAFF. CDR3 coding DNA: TGTGCCAGCAGCCTAGCCGATTTGAACACTGAAGCTTTCTTT. This chain joins TRBV5-4 and TRBJ1-1; D gene ambiguous. The CDR3 loop spans 14 amino acids. The V and J ends lost 4 bases and 0 bases respectively, with 10 bases between them. The V gene's germline CDR1 is SGHNT and CDR2 YYREEE (reference sequence).

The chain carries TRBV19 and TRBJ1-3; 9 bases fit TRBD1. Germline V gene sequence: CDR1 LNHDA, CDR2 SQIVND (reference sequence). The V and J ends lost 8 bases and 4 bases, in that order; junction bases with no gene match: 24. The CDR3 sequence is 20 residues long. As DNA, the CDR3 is TGTGCCAGTGCTAAGACCCAACTCAACATACAGGGGGCGGGAGGAAACACCATATATTTT. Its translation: CASAKTQLNIQGAGGNTIYF.

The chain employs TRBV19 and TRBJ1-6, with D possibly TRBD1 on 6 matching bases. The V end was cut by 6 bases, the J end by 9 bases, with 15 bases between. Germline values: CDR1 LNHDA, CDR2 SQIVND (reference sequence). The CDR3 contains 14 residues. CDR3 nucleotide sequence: TGTGCCAGTAGGAGGACAGATTTCGGTTCACCCCTCCACTTT. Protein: CASRRTDFGSPLHF.

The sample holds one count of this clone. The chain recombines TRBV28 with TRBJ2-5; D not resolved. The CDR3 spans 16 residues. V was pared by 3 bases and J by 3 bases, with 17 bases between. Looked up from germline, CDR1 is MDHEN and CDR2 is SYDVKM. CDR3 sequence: CASSLASEEEKETQYF. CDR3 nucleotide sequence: TGTGCCAGCAGTTTGGCCAGTGAAGAGGAAAAAGAGACCCAGTACTTC. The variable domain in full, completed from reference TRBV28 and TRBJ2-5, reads DVKVTQSSRYLVKRTGEKVFLECVQDMDHENMFWYRQDPGLGLRLIYFSYDVKMKEKGDIPEGYSVSREKKERFSLILESASTNQTSMYLCASSLASEEEKETQYFGPGTRLLVL.

CDR3 in DNA: TGTGCCAGCAGTTTAGCTCAGGAAGTCACCGGGGAGCTGTTTTTT. Its translation: CASSLAQEVTGELFF. The chain uses TRBV28 and TRBJ2-2; D is uncertain. V was pared by 2 bases and J by 4 bases, with 11 bases between. CDR1 and CDR2 from the germline V gene are MDHEN and SYDVKM. The CDR3 has 15 residues.

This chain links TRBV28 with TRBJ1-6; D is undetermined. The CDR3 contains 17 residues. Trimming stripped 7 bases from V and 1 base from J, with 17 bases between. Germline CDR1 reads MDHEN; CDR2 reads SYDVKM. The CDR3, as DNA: TGTGCCAGCACCGTGAGGAGTGGAGGGTCCTATAATTCACCCCTCCACTTT. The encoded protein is CASTVRSGGSYNSPLHF.

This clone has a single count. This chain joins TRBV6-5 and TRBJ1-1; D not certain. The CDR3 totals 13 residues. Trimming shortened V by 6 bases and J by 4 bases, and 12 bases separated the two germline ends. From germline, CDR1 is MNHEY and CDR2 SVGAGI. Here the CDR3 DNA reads TGTGCCAGCAGACCTCCTACCCTCACTGAAGCTTTCTTT. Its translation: CASRPPTLTEAFF.

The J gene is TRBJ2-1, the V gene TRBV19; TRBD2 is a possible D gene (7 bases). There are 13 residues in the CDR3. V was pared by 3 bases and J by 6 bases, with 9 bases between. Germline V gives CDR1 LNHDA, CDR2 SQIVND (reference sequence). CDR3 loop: CASSMAGANEQFF. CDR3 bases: TGTGCCAGTAGTATGGCGGGGGCCAATGAGCAGTTCTTC. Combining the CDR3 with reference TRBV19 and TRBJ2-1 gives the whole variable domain DGGITQSPKYLFRKEGQNVTLSCEQNLNHDAMYWYRQDPGQGLRLIYYSQIVNDFQKGDIAEGYSVSREKKESFPLTVTSAQKNPTAFYLCASSMAGANEQFFGPGTRLTVL.

The CDR3 is CASRTTGSPGELFF. The CDR3, as DNA: TGTGCCAGCAGAACCACAGGGTCCCCCGGGGAGCTGTTTTTT. The chain couples TRBV6-5 to TRBJ2-2; tentative D call: TRBD1 (6 bases). The CDR3 totals 14 residues. V gave up 6 bases and J gave up 6 bases, with 14 bases separating them. CDR1 and CDR2 (germline): MNHEY, SVGAGI.

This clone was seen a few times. The DNA of the CDR3 is TGTGCCAGCAGCTCTTCCAATGAGCAGTTCTTC. Its translation is CASSSSNEQFF. The J gene is TRBJ2-1, the V gene TRBV12-1; the table calls TRBD2, which could not be checked here. TRBV12-1 is marked as a pseudogene. The CDR3 totals 11 residues.

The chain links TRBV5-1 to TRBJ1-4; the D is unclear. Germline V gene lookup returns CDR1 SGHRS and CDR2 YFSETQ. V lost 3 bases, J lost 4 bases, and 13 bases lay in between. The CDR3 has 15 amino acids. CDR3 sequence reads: CASSSAAGSNEKLFF. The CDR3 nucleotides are TGCGCCAGCAGCTCGGCTGCGGGGAGTAATGAAAAACTGTTTTTT.